The 2 T cell receptor beta chains in this list originate from one sample, sequenced in a study of T cell changes during pregnancy in multiple sclerosis (dated by TCRdb to between 2018 and 2021). Library method: the immunoSEQ multiplex PCR assay. The table comes from immuneACCESS by way of TCRdb, which keeps in-frame sequences with V and J called. Part of the clones is missing from these tables; in studies checked, under half for an unresolved V gene and the rest for unknown reasons. This sample has some 39,000 clones in its table, and around 90% of those were observed once. Roughly 0.38% of the sample lies in the top ten. Sequenced here: CD4+ T cells from peripheral blood mononuclear cells, sampled in the third trimester of pregnancy. These receptors originate from a female donor in good health, enrolled as a control in a pregnancy study.

The chain is built from TRBV7-9 and TRBJ1-6, with 9 bases matching TRBD1. The CDR3 has 15 residues. V gave up 2 bases and J gave up 10 bases; unmatched junction bases: 6. Germline V gene data show CDR1 as SEHNR and CDR2 as FQNEAQ (reference sequence). DNA for the CDR3: TGTGCCAGCAGCTTAATTTGGGACAGGGACTCACCCCTCCACTTT. Translation: CASSLIWDRDSPLHF. The full variable domain, with the rest looked up from reference TRBV7-9 and TRBJ1-6, is DTGVSQNPRHKITKRGQNVTFRCDPISEHNRLYWYRQTLGQGPEFLTYFQNEAQLEKSRLLSDRFSAERPKGSFSTLEIQRTEQGDSAMYLCASSLIWDRDSPLHFGNGTRLTVT.

This clone has just a few counts. The chain uses TRBV18 and TRBJ1-2, with a tentative D call TRBD1 (6 bases). Trimming cost V 4 bases and J 4 bases, with 19 bases left between them. The length of the CDR3 is 16 residues. Germline-derived CDR1 and CDR2 are KGHSH and LQKENI. The CDR3 region is CASSLDRTLSAYGYTF. The CDR3 bases are TGTGCCAGCTCACTTGACAGGACCCTTTCGGCCTATGGCTACACCTTC. Variable domain in full (rest from reference TRBV18 and TRBJ1-2): NAGVMQNPRHLVRRRGQEARLRCSPMKGHSHVYWYRQLPEEGLKFMVYLQKENIIDESGMPKERFSAEFPKEGPSILRIQQVVRGDSAAYFCASSLDRTLSAYGYTFGSGTRLTVV.